This T cell receptor beta chain was documented in a study of cytomegalovirus exposure and HLA in healthy donors. Clones were read by immunoSEQ multiplex PCR, and TCRdb kept only the in-frame ones, dropping some. The data hold under 80,000 clones, with about 94% observed a single time. The CDR3 is 14 amino acids. Looked up from germline, CDR1 is SQVTM and CDR2 is ANQGSEA. The J segment lost 7 bases and the V segment lost 1 base, leaving 4 bases of the junction unmatched. Sequencing was done on a sample of PBMCs. The clonotype was recovered from a woman in her late teens or twenties in good health and CMV-seronegative. The chain uses TRBV29-1 and TRBJ2-1; TRBD1 agrees at 10 bases. The chain's CDR3 is CSVEGGQGLNEQFF. The DNA of the CDR3 is TGCAGCGTTGAAGGGGGACAGGGGTTAAATGAGCAGTTCTTC.